The present entry profiles one T cell receptor (beta chain) with its context. This sample is drawn from a study of blood T cell repertoires in COVID-19. CDR3 size: 18 residues. The V end was cut by 4 bases, the J end by 0 bases, with 20 bases between. Looked up from germline, CDR1 is SGDLS and CDR2 is YYNGEE. Repertoires were generated with immunoSEQ multiplex PCR, while TCRdb's copy carries only in-frame clones and drops some. Altogether 160,000 or so clones are present, less than 90% being singletons, with the ten largest covering about 3.9%. This sequence was found in a woman aged 65 to 85 with acute or convalescent COVID-19. The gene calls are TRBV9 and TRBJ1-3; possible D gene TRBD1, 6 bases. Input material: peripheral blood. The CDR3 sequence: CASSPRPGGADSGNTIYF. CDR3 nucleotides: TGTGCCAGCAGCCCTCGGCCGGGGGGCGCGGACTCTGGAAACACCATATATTTT.